Given below is one T cell receptor (beta chain) in context. Its cognate antigen is unknown. The assay was immunoSEQ multiplex PCR, and TCRdb's table has in-frame clones only and misses some. This table has around 130,000 clones, roughly nine tenths appearing once. This CDR3 is 15 amino acids long. Germline CDR1 and CDR2: SGHNT and YYREEE (reference sequence). Unmatched junction bases numbered 11, after V lost 4 bases and J lost 5 bases. The sample comes from a study of T cell responses to AZD1222 COVID-19 vaccine. The study's findings and limits: Regions left unmutated in variants are reportedly the target of nearly half of spike-specific TCRs. All repertoire sampling was performed exclusively after the peak T cell response. White British people made up most donors, females outnumbered males, and clonal diversity was possibly underestimated. Vaccine-associated CD4 TCRs ranged over spike, dominating at 160-218 and 743-854.

The chain combines TRBV5-4 with TRBJ1-2; 7 bases fit TRBD1. This clonotype originated in an adult who received the AZD1222 COVID-19 vaccine. Source: peripheral blood, taken 28 days after the second AZD1222 dose. The CDR3 DNA follows: TGTGCCAGCAGCCCCCCGCTTTCCAGGGGGTATGGCTACACCTTC. Translation: CASSPPLSRGYGYTF. Together with reference TRBV5-4 and TRBJ1-2, the CDR3 gives the full variable domain: ETGVTQSPTHLIKTRGQQVTLRCSSQSGHNTVSWYQQALGQGPQFIFQYYREEENGRGNFPPRFSGLQFPNYSSELNVNALELDDSALYLCASSPPLSRGYGYTFGSGTRLTVV.